This is a list of T cell receptor beta chains from one sample in a study of blood T cell repertoires in COVID-19. Some clones are missing from TCRdb's copy, which holds only in-frame ones; the method was immunoSEQ multiplex PCR. The table has approximately 160,000 clones, about 81% seen once. Material: peripheral blood. The source of these receptors is a man aged 55 to 69 with active or convalescent COVID-19. Both conserved end residues are part of each CDR3. A D gene is named only where the DNA matches it firmly. Rows may omit the clone size; those that give it use once, few, many or a size class.

v_gene,d_gene,abundance,j_gene,CDR3aa,CDR3nt
TRBV6-2/TRBV6-3,TRBD2,NA,TRBJ2-1,CASRPSGGPYNEQFF,TGTGCCAGCAGGCCTAGCGGGGGGCCATACAATGAGCAGTTCTTC
TRBV29-1,TRBD1,NA,TRBJ1-1,CSVDNRGLTEAFF,TGCAGCGTTGATAACAGGGGGCTGACTGAAGCTTTCTTT
TRBV11-3,TRBD1,NA,TRBJ2-7,CASSIGQGNHEQYF,TGTGCCAGCAGCATTGGACAGGGCAACCACGAGCAGTACTTC
TRBV19,NA,NA,TRBJ1-5,CASSRLDNQPQHF,TGTGCCAGTTCTCGACTGGACAATCAGCCCCAGCATTTT
TRBV2,NA,NA,TRBJ2-2,CASREALHANTGELFF,TGTGCCAGCAGGGAGGCCCTTCATGCGAACACCGGGGAGCTGTTTTTT
TRBV5-4,TRBD2,NA,TRBJ2-5,CASSDQRGGGWETQYF,TGTGCCAGCAGCGACCAGCGGGGGGGCGGATGGGAGACCCAGTACTTC
TRBV9,TRBD2,NA,TRBJ2-1,CASSASRTSGYNEQFF,TGTGCCAGCAGCGCCAGCCGGACTAGTGGATACAATGAGCAGTTCTTC
TRBV19,TRBD1,NA,TRBJ1-2,CASSVRQGSGYTF,TGTGCCAGTAGTGTGCGACAGGGAAGTGGCTACACCTTC
TRBV3-1/TRBV3-2,NA,NA,TRBJ1-5,CASSQGQFHQPQHF,TGTGCCAGCAGCCAAGGGCAGTTCCATCAGCCCCAGCATTTT
TRBV6-9,TRBD1,NA,TRBJ1-5,CASSYGQVLGNQPQHF,TGTGCCAGCAGTTATGGACAGGTTCTGGGCAATCAGCCCCAGCATTTT
TRBV18,TRBD2,NA,TRBJ2-1,CASSPPGSGGYYNEQFF,TGTGCCAGCTCACCACCGGGTAGCGGGGGTTACTACAATGAGCAGTTCTTC
TRBV10-3,NA,NA,TRBJ2-1,CAIRGTGSKSYNEQFF,TGTGCCATCAGAGGAACAGGTTCAAAGTCCTACAATGAGCAGTTCTTC
TRBV6-6,NA,NA,TRBJ1-2,CASSSQGTYGYTF,TGTGCCAGCAGTTCTCAGGGAACCTATGGCTACACCTTC
TRBV9,NA,NA,TRBJ2-3,CASSVARGATDTQYF,TGTGCCAGCAGCGTAGCTCGGGGGGCCACAGATACGCAGTATTTT
TRBV23-1,NA,once,TRBJ2-7,CASRPAAVKYF,TGCGCCAGCAGACCTGCGGCGGTGAAGTACTTC
TRBV19,TRBD1,NA,TRBJ1-6,CASSIAGQGAGNSPLHF,TGTGCCAGTAGTATCGCGGGACAGGGGGCTGGTAATTCACCCCTCCACTTT
TRBV10-3,NA,NA,TRBJ2-2,CASASKGAEGTGELFF,TGTGCCAGCGCTTCGAAAGGAGCGGAGGGCACCGGGGAGCTGTTTTTT
TRBV2,TRBD2,NA,TRBJ2-1,CASRSSGTKYNEQFF,TGTGCCAGCAGGTCGAGCGGGACTAAATACAATGAGCAGTTCTTC
TRBV27,TRBD1,once,TRBJ2-7,CASRNRGVAYEQYF,TGTGCCAGCAGAAACAGGGGGGTAGCCTACGAGCAGTACTTC